This T cell receptor beta chain was sequenced during a study of sequential checkpoint blockade in melanoma. Study summary: Both treatment sequences were followed by maintenance nivolumab.

CDR3 length equals 16 residues. Clones were read by immunoSEQ multiplex PCR, and TCRdb kept only the in-frame ones, dropping some. The sample gives around 11,000 clones, around 74% of which show up once; 28% is in the top ten. Regarding treatment: randomized to nivolumab then ipilimumab (arm A) or the reverse (arm B). Patients had received no earlier DNA-damaging chemotherapy. The TCR sequence derives from a human donor with melanoma. Here the sequenced sample was CD8+ T cells sorted from blood (inferred from file names), taken from a patient given nivolumab and ipilimumab in sequence. V usage is TRBV21-1 and J usage is TRBJ1-5. TRBV21-1 is classified as a pseudogene. CDR3 amino acids: CASSKWCGGYMEPQHF. The CDR3 coding sequence is TGTGCCAGCAGCAAATGGTGTGGGGGGTATATGGAGCCCCAGCATTTT.